This T cell receptor beta chain was found in a study of cytomegalovirus exposure and HLA in healthy donors. There are 14 residues in the CDR3. Germline CDR1 is SEHNR and CDR2 is FQNEAQ (reference sequence). In the case of this clone: What it binds is not known. The junction departs from germline at one end; a sequencing error may be responsible.

At collection, donors were nominally healthy, but unrecorded immune exposures were probable. The PCR used 60 Vbeta and 13 Jbeta primers. The data were produced by immunoSEQ multiplex PCR, yet TCRdb's version contains in-frame clones alone and is incomplete. The table shows about 190,000 clones, with 60% to 80% occurring only once. Study outcomes and limitations: High sensitivity and specificity were reportedly achieved when the classifier diagnosed cytomegalovirus status.

The receptor was isolated from a young woman in good health and CMV-seronegative. The specimen sequenced was PBMCs. This sequence joins TRBV7-9 and TRBJ1-4; 8 positions agree with TRBD1. This chain's CDR3 is CSSSTGQVNEKLFF. The DNA of the CDR3 is TGTTCCAGCAGCACGGGACAGGTGAATGAAAAACTGTTTTTT.